Below, 11 T cell receptor beta chains from the same sample are listed, as sequenced in a study of blood T cells in healthy people across ages. Using a J-beta primer mix together with a sample-barcoded 5' primer, a second PCR was run for roughly 6 to 12 cycles. MiXCR, applied by TCRdb to the 5' RACE reads, yields one record per CDR3 protein. This sample carries about 1 million distinct CDR3 sequences, 40% to 55% of them seen once, and the ten largest clones take over 15%. Sequencing input: blood. These receptors were obtained from a woman aged 55 to 70 in good health.

This clonotype was observed at least ten times. The chain employs TRBV20-1 and TRBJ2-7; TRBD1 is a possible D gene (5 bases). V was clipped by 1 base and J by 0 bases, with 10 bases between them. This CDR3 comprises 14 residues. Germline assignment: CDR1 DFQATT and CDR2 SNEGSKA (reference sequence). CDR3 sequence: CSARGQTSSYEQYF. The CDR3 nucleotides read TGCAGTGCTAGAGGACAGACCAGCTCCTACGAGCAGTACTTC.

This clonotype was found a few times. The rearrangement uses TRBV20-1 and TRBJ1-5; the D gene is possibly TRBD1 (6 bases). CDR1 is DFQATT and CDR2 is SNEGSKA in the germline V gene (reference sequence). The V gene lost 6 bases and the J gene lost 0 bases, with 12 bases spanning the gap. The CDR3 is 14 residues long. CDR3 coding DNA: TGCAGTGCCCGGACAGATAATAGCAATCAGCCCCAGCATTTT. Protein: CSARTDNSNQPQHF.

This clonotype was counted a few times. This chain joins TRBV7-9 and TRBJ1-2; D perhaps matches TRBD1 (6 bases). CDR1 is SEHNR, CDR2 FQNEAQ, per germline (reference sequence). This CDR3 is 14 amino acids long. Trimming removed 2 bases at V and 5 bases at J, with 12 bases between. The CDR3 DNA reads as TGTGCCAGCAGCTTACCTACAGGGTTGTATGGCTACACCTTC. This translates into CASSLPTGLYGYTF.

In this sample, this clonotype turned up a few times. CDR3 protein: CSLKESRLAGGNEQFF. The CDR3 region has the DNA TGCAGCCTAAAGGAGTCAAGACTAGCGGGAGGCAATGAGCAGTTCTTC. J is TRBJ2-1 and V is TRBV29-1; 13 bases agree with TRBD2. V shed 8 bases and J 6 bases; nucleotides not matched to a gene: 13. CDR3 length: 16 residues. Germline-derived CDR1 and CDR2 are SQVTM and ANQGSEA.

As to this clonotype: The junction departs from the called germline gene at one end, perhaps through a read error. The chain couples TRBV20-1 to TRBJ1-4; no clear D gene. Germline V gene sequence: CDR1 DFQATT, CDR2 SNEGSKA (reference sequence). This CDR3 spans 15 amino acids. Written as DNA, the CDR3 is TGCAGTGCTAGAGATCTTAACAGAAAGAATGAACAACTGTTTTTT. The encoded protein is CSARDLNRKNEQLFF.

V and J are TRBV11-1 and TRBJ2-1, with D uncertain. V gave up 2 bases and J gave up 2 bases, with 16 bases separating them. Per the germline V gene, CDR1 is SGHAT and CDR2 is FQDESV (reference sequence). The CDR3 is 17 residues long. This chain's CDR3 is CASSLKKGYGPYNEQFF. The CDR3 DNA follows: TGTGCCAGCAGCTTAAAGAAGGGTTACGGACCCTACAATGAGCAGTTCTTC.

The chain joins TRBV10-3 to TRBJ1-5; D uncertain. Per the germline V gene, CDR1 is ENHRY and CDR2 is SYGVKD. The CDR3 totals 12 residues. V gave up 3 bases and J gave up 3 bases, with 3 bases separating them. The CDR3 reads CAISDPNQPQHF. Here the CDR3 DNA reads TGTGCCATCAGTGATCCCAATCAGCCCCAGCATTTT.

The table lists this clonotype with a few counts. The V and J genes are TRBV5-1 and TRBJ1-2; TRBD1 agrees at 7 bases. V shed 5 bases, J shed 8 bases, and the junction held 6 bases outside the gene matches. The CDR3 runs to 12 residues. Per germline, CDR1 SGHRS and CDR2 YFSETQ. The CDR3 DNA reads as TGCGCCAGCAGAAAAGCAGGGGGAGGCTACACCTTC. This codes for CASRKAGGGYTF.

This chain connects TRBV20-1 to TRBJ2-1; TRBD2 matches at 9 bases. The trim removed 8 bases at V and 4 bases at J, leaving 6 bases unmatched. The germline CDR1 and CDR2 sequences are DFQATT and SNEGSKA (reference sequence). This CDR3 contains 13 residues. The CDR3, as DNA: TGCAGTACCAAAACTAGCGGGTACAATGAGCAGTTCTTC. It specifies CSTKTSGYNEQFF.

The V and J genes are TRBV10-2 and TRBJ2-3; perhaps TRBD2 as D (5 bases). The V and J ends lost 5 bases and 5 bases respectively, with 8 bases between them. The CDR3 is 12 amino acids. Per the germline V gene, CDR1 is WSHSY and CDR2 is SAAADI. This CDR3 reads CASSNAGDTQYF. The CDR3 region has the DNA TGCGCCAGCAGTAACGCGGGAGATACGCAGTATTTT.

J is TRBJ2-7 and V is TRBV13, with D unresolved. Trimming shortened V by 4 bases and J by 3 bases, and 13 bases separated the two germline ends. Germline values: CDR1 PRHDT, CDR2 FYEKMQ (reference sequence). The CDR3 runs 14 residues. CDR3 residues: CASSSAVTHYEQYF. The DNA of the CDR3 is TGTGCCAGCAGCTCTGCCGTGACCCACTACGAGCAGTACTTC.